The entry that follows covers one TCR beta chain sequence. Its antigen is currently unknown. The protocol was immunoSEQ multiplex PCR, while the TCRdb copy is restricted to in-frame clones and leaves out a portion. The top ten clones hold roughly 2.3% of a sample with some 110,000 clones, around 85% of them seen once. The source of the sample is a study of radiotherapy plus CTLA-4 blockade in lung cancer. Findings and caveats of the study: In blood, TCR clones derived from the tumor expanded after radiotherapy plus ipilimumab.

The CDR3 consists of 15 residues. Germline lookup yields CDR1 SQVTM and CDR2 ANQGSEA. Germline trimming cut 7 bases from V and 1 base from J; bases unmatched to any gene: 9. Alongside CTLA-4 blockade with ipilimumab, patients with chemo-refractory metastatic non-small-cell lung cancer received focal radiation. The starting material was peripheral blood, obtained from a patient treated with radiotherapy plus ipilimumab. This chain joins TRBV29-1 and TRBJ2-1, with 8 bases identical to TRBD1. The sequence was obtained from a human donor with non-small cell lung cancer that progressed on radiotherapy plus ipilimumab. Some clones in this sample may be carry-over from other donors' samples. The CDR3 sequence: CSGQGDRRSYNEQFF. CDR3 DNA sequence: TGCAGCGGCCAGGGGGACAGGCGGTCCTACAATGAGCAGTTCTTC.